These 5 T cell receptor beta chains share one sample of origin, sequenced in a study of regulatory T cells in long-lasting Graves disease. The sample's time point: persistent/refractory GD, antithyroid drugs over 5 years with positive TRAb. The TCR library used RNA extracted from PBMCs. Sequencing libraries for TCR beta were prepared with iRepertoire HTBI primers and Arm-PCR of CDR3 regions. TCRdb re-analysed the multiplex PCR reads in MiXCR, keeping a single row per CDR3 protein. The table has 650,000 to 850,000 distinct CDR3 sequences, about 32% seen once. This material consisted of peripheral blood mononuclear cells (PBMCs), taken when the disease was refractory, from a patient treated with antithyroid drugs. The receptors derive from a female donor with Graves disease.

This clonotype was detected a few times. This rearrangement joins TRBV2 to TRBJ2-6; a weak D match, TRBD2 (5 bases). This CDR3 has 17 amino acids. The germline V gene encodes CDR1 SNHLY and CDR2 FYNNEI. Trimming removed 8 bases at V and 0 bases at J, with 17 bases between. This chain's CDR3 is CASGPGSPSSGANVLTF. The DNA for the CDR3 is TGTGCCAGCGGGCCGGGGAGCCCCTCCTCTGGGGCCAACGTCCTGACTTTC.

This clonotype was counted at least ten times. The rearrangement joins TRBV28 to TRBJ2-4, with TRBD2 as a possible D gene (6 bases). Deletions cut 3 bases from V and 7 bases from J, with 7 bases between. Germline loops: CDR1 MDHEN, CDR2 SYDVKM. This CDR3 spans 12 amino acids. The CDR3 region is CASSFRGNIQYF. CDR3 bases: TGTGCCAGCAGTTTTCGGGGGAACATTCAGTACTTC. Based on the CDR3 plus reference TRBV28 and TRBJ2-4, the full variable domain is DVKVTQSSRYLVKRTGEKVFLECVQDMDHENMFWYRQDPGLGLRLIYFSYDVKMKEKGDIPEGYSVSREKKERFSLILESASTNQTSMYLCASSFRGNIQYFGAGTRLSVL.

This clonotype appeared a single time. In nucleotides, the CDR3 is TGTGCCAGCAGCCCGGCGTGGGCACTCCGCAGCACAGATACGCAGTATTTT. Protein sequence: CASSPAWALRSTDTQYF. The genes are TRBV6-1 and TRBJ2-3; D gene unclear. Looked up from germline, CDR1 is MNHNS and CDR2 is SASEGT. The germline V and J ends were trimmed by 6 bases and 0 bases, with 19 bases remaining between them. The CDR3 contains 17 residues.

The chain's CDR3 is CASSYSPGSQETQYF. The CDR3 coding sequence is TGTGCCAGCAGTTACTCGCCAGGGTCCCAAGAGACCCAGTACTTC. V and J are TRBV6-5 and TRBJ2-5, with D maybe TRBD1 (5 bases). CDR3 length: 15 amino acids. Trimming left V 0 bases short and J 1 base short, with 9 bases between. Germline-derived CDR1 and CDR2 are MNHEY and SVGAGI.

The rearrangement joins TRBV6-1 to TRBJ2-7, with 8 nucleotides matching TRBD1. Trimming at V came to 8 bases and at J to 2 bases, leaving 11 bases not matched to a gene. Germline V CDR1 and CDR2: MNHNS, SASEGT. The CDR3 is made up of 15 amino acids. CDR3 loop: CASGLGQGAPYEQYF. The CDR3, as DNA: TGTGCCAGCGGACTCGGACAGGGAGCACCCTACGAGCAGTACTTC.